The T cell receptor beta chain under discussion was sequenced for a study of blood T cell repertoires in COVID-19. The germline V gene encodes CDR1 GTSNPN and CDR2 SVGIG (reference sequence). J gave up 5 bases and V 2 bases, and 7 bases lay outside the gene matches. The CDR3 sequence is 14 residues long. Only in-frame clones appear in the TCRdb table, and some are missing; sequencing was by immunoSEQ multiplex PCR. The sample has about 200,000 clones, about 86% seen once. The chain is built from TRBV30 and TRBJ1-2; 8 nucleotides line up with TRBD1. Sequencing was carried out using PBMCs or T cells enriched from blood (not recorded which). This clonotype was obtained from a man aged 40-49 years who had recovered from COVID-19. CDR3: CAWSPGTGLYGYTF. The CDR3 DNA reads as TGTGCCTGGAGTCCCGGGACAGGATTATATGGCTACACCTTC.